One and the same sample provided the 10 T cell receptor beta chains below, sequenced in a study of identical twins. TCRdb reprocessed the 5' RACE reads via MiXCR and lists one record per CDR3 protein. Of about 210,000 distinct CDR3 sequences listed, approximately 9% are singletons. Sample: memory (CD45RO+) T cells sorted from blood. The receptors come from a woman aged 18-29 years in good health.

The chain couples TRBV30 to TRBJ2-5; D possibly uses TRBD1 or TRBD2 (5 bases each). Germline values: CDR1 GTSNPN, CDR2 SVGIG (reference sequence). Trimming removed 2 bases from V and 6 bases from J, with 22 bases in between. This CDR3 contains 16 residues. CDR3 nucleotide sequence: TGTGCCTGGAGTAGCAAGTTAGGGACCCCTATTAAGACCCAGTACTTC. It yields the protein CAWSSKLGTPIKTQYF. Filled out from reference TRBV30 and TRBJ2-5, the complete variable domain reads SQTIHQWPATLVQPVGSPLSLECTVEGTSNPNLYWYRQAAGRGLQLLFYSVGIGQISSEVPQNLSASRPQDRQFILSSKKLLLSDSGFYLCAWSSKLGTPIKTQYFGPGTRLLVL.

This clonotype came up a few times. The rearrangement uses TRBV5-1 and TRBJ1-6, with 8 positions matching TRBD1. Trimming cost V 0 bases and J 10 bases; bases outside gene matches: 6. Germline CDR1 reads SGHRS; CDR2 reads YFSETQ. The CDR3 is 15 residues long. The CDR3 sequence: CASSLAGQGNSPLHF. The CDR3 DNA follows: TGCGCCAGCAGCTTGGCAGGACAGGGTAACTCACCCCTCCACTTT. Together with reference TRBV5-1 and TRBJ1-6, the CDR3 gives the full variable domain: KAGVTQTPRYLIKTRGQQVTLSCSPISGHRSVSWYQQTPGQGLQFLFEYFSETQRNKGNFPGRFSGRQFSNSRSEMNVSTLELGDSALYLCASSLAGQGNSPLHFGNGTRLTVT.

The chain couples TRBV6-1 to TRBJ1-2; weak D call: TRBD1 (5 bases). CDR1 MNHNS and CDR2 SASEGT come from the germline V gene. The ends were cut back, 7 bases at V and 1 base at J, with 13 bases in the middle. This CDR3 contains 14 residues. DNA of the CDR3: TGTGCCAGCACCGGGACCTATCTTAACTATGGCTACACCTTC. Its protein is CASTGTYLNYGYTF.

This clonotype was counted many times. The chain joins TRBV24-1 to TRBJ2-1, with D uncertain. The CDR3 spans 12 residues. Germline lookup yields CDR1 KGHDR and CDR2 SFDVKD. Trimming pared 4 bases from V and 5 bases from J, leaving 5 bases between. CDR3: CATSESNNEQFF. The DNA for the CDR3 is TGTGCCACCAGTGAGTCCAACAATGAGCAGTTCTTC.

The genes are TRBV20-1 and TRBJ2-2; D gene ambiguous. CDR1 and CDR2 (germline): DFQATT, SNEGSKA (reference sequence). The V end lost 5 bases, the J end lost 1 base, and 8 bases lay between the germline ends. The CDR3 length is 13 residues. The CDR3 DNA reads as TGCAGTGCTTCGGACGGGAACACCGGGGAGCTGTTTTTT. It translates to CSASDGNTGELFF.

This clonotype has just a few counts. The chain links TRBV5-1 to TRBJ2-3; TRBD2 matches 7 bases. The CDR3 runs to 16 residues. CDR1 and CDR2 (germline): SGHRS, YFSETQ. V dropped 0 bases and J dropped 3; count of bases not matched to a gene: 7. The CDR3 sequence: CASSLDPGTKTDTQYF. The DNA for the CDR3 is TGCGCCAGCAGCTTGGATCCCGGGACTAAAACAGATACGCAGTATTTT. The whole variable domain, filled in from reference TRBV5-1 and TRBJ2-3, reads KAGVTQTPRYLIKTRGQQVTLSCSPISGHRSVSWYQQTPGQGLQFLFEYFSETQRNKGNFPGRFSGRQFSNSRSEMNVSTLELGDSALYLCASSLDPGTKTDTQYFGPGTRLTVL.

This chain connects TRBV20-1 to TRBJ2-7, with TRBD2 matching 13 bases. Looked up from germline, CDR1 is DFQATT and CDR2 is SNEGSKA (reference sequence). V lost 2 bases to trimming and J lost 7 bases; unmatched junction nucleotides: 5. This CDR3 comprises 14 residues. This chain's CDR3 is CSARPGLAGEEQYF. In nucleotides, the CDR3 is TGCAGTGCTAGACCCGGACTAGCGGGAGAGGAGCAGTACTTC.

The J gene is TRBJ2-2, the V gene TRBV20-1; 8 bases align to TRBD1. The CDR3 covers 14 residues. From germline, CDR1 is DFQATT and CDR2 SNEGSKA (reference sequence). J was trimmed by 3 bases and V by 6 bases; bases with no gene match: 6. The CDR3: CSARTGFHTGELFF. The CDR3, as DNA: TGCAGTGCGCGGACAGGGTTTCACACCGGGGAGCTGTTTTTT.

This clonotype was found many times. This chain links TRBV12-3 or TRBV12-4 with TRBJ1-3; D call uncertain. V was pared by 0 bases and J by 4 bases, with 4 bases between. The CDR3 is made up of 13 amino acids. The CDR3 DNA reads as TGTGCCAGCAGTTTAGCCTCCGGAAACACCATATATTTT. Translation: CASSLASGNTIYF.

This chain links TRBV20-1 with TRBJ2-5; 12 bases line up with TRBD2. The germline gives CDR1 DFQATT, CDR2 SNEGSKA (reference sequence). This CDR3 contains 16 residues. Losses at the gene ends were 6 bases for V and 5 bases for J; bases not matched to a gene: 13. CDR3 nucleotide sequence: TGCAGTGCCCAGCCTCTAGCGGGAGGGCCGTCGGAGACCCAGTACTTC. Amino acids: CSAQPLAGGPSETQYF.